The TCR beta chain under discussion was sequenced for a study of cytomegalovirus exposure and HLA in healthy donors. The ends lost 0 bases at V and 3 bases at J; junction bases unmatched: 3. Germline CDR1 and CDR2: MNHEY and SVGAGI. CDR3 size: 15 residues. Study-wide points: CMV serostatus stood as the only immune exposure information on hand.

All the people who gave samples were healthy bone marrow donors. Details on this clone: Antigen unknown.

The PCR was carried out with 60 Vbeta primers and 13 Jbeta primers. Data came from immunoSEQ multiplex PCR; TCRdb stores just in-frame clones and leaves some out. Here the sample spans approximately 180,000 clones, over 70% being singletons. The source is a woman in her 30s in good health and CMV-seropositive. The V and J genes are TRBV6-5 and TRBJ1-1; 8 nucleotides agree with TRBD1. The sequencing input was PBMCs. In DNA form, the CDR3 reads TGTGCCAGCAGTTACTCGGCGACAGGGGACACTGAAGCTTTCTTT. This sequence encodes CASSYSATGDTEAFF.